This T cell receptor beta chain derives from a study of blood T cells in healthy people across ages. Germline V gene lookup returns CDR1 MNHEY and CDR2 SVGAGI. This CDR3 spans 13 amino acids. Then a second PCR, running roughly 6 to 11 cycles, was carried out with a sample-barcoded 5' primer and a J-beta primer mix. TCRdb analysed the 5' RACE reads with MiXCR anew, one entry per CDR3 protein. The sample lists about 620,000 distinct CDR3 sequences, more than 45% occurring once. This receptor was identified in an elderly woman in good health. The sequencing input was blood. V gene TRBV6-5 combines with J gene TRBJ2-5; 8 bases fit TRBD1. Near its end, the DNA agrees better with TRBJ2-7, so the J call may be wrong. The CDR3 region is CASRRTGLYEQYF. CDR3 DNA sequence: TGTGCCAGCAGAAGGACAGGGCTATACGAGCAGTACTTC.